This T cell receptor (beta chain) came from a study of blood T cell repertoires in COVID-19. Study details: Samples taken during acute and convalescent COVID-19 were collected in the United States, Italy and Spain. In each case, the material was cDNA or gDNA derived from T cells, B-cell-depleted T cells, or PBMCs.

Original data processing: Reference gene primers were amplified, and this amplification served to estimate nucleated cell counts. The protocol was immunoSEQ multiplex PCR, while the TCRdb copy is restricted to in-frame clones and leaves out a portion. V and J calls and clone size are as listed in that table; D and trimming were resolved from the DNA. The top ten clones hold about 5% of a sample with 120,000 to 150,000 clones, 65% to 85% of them seen once. Sequencing used peripheral blood. This TCR was sampled from a woman between 45 and 60 years old with acute or convalescent COVID-19.

The CDR3 region is CASMEAGAGYGGNTIYF. In nucleotides, the CDR3 is TGTGCCAGCATGGAGGCAGGGGCAGGGTATGGTGGAAACACCATATATTTT. This chain uses TRBV28 with TRBJ1-3; perhaps TRBD1 as D (6 bases). The germline V gene encodes CDR1 MDHEN and CDR2 SYDVKM. CDR3 size: 17 residues. Trimming removed 7 bases at V and 3 bases at J, with 22 bases between.